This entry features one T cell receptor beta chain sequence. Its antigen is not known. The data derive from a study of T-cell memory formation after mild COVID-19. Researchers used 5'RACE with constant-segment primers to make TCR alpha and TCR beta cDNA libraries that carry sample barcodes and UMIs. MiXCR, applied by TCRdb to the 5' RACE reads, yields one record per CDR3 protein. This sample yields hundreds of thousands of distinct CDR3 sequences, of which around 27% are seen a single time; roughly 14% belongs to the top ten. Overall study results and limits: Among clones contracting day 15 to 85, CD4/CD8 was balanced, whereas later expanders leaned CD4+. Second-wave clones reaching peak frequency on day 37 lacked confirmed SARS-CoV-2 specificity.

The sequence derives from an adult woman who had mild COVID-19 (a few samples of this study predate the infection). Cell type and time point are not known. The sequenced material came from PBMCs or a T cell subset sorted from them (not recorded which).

In DNA form, the CDR3 reads TGTGCCAGCAGTGACGCCGGTGACAGCTCCTACAATGAGCAGTTCTTC. It encodes CASSDAGDSSYNEQFF. V and J are TRBV6-1 and TRBJ2-1; D may be TRBD1 (5 bases). V was pared by 3 bases and J by 0 bases, with 12 bases between. Germline loops: CDR1 MNHNS, CDR2 SASEGT. The length of the CDR3 is 16 residues.